This entry lists 32 T cell receptor beta chains sequenced from one sample in a study of beta chain features in type 1 diabetes. These receptors lack a known antigen. Whole-study findings and limits: For Type 1 diabetes patients, all four CD4+ subsets carried TCRB CDR3s that were moderately but significantly shorter.

What was sequenced were expressed TCRB transcripts, since all of the isolated RNA had been reverse transcribed. The repertoire was sequenced with immunoSEQ multiplex PCR; TCRdb's copy has only in-frame clones and lacks some. The sample consists of about 660,000 clones, over 12% of them appearing once. The material sequenced was naive CD4+ T cells from blood. The receptors were sampled from a man aged 18 to 30 with type 1 diabetes.

V is TRBV28 and J is TRBJ1-2, with unresolved D. Trimming removed 4 bases from V and 6 bases from J, with 15 bases in between. The CDR3 sequence is 14 residues long. Germline CDR1 reads MDHEN; CDR2 reads SYDVKM. The CDR3 region is CASSSFPRDDGYTF. The DNA of the CDR3 is TGTGCCAGCAGTTCTTTCCCCCGTGACGATGGCTACACCTTC.

Points on this clone: This may be a read error: a much more frequent sequence differs by one nucleotide. The chain joins TRBV5-4 to TRBJ2-7, with no clear D. The length of the CDR3 is 11 residues. V was pared by 2 bases and J by 2 bases, with 2 bases between. Germline lookup yields CDR1 SGHNT and CDR2 YYREEE (reference sequence). CDR3 in DNA: TGTGCCAGCAGCTTTGCCTACGAGCAGTACTTC. As protein: CASSFAYEQYF.

This clone was detected a few times. The chain is built from TRBV29-1 and TRBJ2-7; D is undetermined. Deletions cut 6 bases from V and 5 bases from J, with 17 bases between. The germline CDR1 and CDR2 sequences are SQVTM and ANQGSEA. The CDR3 contains 13 residues. The CDR3 here is CSVATQYLDEQYF. The CDR3 region has the DNA TGCAGCGTCGCGACACAGTACCTAGACGAGCAGTACTTC.

V and J are TRBV7-9 and TRBJ2-2, with 7 bases identical to TRBD1. The V gene's germline CDR1 is SEHNR and CDR2 FQNEAQ (reference sequence). J lost 6 bases, V lost 5 bases, and 9 bases had no gene match. The CDR3 loop spans 15 amino acids. The CDR3 sequence is CASSRRTGRPGELFF. CDR3 DNA: TGTGCCAGCAGCCGCAGGACAGGCCGTCCCGGGGAGCTGTTTTTT.

This clone has a handful of counts. This chain links TRBV2 with TRBJ2-1; D uncertain. Germline CDR1 SNHLY, CDR2 FYNNEI. CDR3 length equals 11 residues. V lost 4 bases, J lost 8 bases, and 6 bases lay in between. CDR3 amino acids: CASSGFDEQFF. CDR3 sequence (DNA): TGTGCCAGCAGTGGTTTCGATGAGCAGTTCTTC.

Comment on this clone: Other DNA sequences in the same sample also yield this CDR3. The chain links TRBV10-2 to TRBJ2-5; unclear D gene. The CDR3 consists of 12 residues. Deletions cut 3 bases from V and 1 base from J, with 3 bases between. The germline V gene encodes CDR1 WSHSY and CDR2 SAAADI. CDR3 region: CASSELQETQYF. The CDR3 coding sequence is TGCGCCAGCAGTGAACTCCAAGAGACCCAGTACTTC.

The chain couples TRBV6-5 to TRBJ1-4; maybe TRBD1 (5 bases). Trimming removed 4 bases from V and 5 bases from J, with 14 bases in between. The germline CDR1 and CDR2 sequences are MNHEY and SVGAGI. This CDR3 is built from 15 residues. The CDR3 DNA reads as TGTGCCAGCAGTTCCCGGACATTAAGGAATGAAAAACTGTTTTTT. Translation gives CASSSRTLRNEKLFF.

The chain links TRBV27 to TRBJ1-1, with no clear D. V shed 3 bases and J shed 1 base, with 12 bases lying between them. This CDR3 contains 15 residues. Germline CDR1 reads MNHEY; CDR2 reads SMNVEV (reference sequence). CDR3 bases: TGTGCCAGCAGTTTTGAGGGAATGGGGAACACTGAAGCTTTCTTT. Translating gives CASSFEGMGNTEAFF.

This clone was counted between two and nine times. Other nucleotide sequences in the sample specify the same CDR3. The rearrangement links TRBV7-2 to TRBJ2-1; no reliable D call. Germline loops: CDR1 SGHTA, CDR2 FQGNSA. Trimming left V 3 bases short and J 6 bases short, with 3 bases between. There are 11 residues in the CDR3. In DNA form, the CDR3 reads TGTGCCAGCAGCTTCGTCAATGAGCAGTTCTTC. Translated: CASSFVNEQFF.

The genes are TRBV20-1 and TRBJ1-1; D gene unclear. V was trimmed by 2 bases and J by 3 bases, leaving 4 bases between them. The CDR3 runs to 11 residues. Germline lookup yields CDR1 DFQATT and CDR2 SNEGSKA (reference sequence). This chain's CDR3 is CSARPYTEAFF. CDR3 nucleotides: TGCAGTGCTAGACCCTACACTGAAGCTTTCTTT.

The chain has TRBV12-2 and TRBJ2-1; the DNA was not compared with TRBD2, the D call given in the table. TRBV12-2 represents a pseudogene. The CDR3 is 15 residues long. CDR3 region: CASRLSGGGNNEQFF. The CDR3 coding sequence is TGTGCAAGTCGCTTAAGTGGCGGGGGCAACAATGAGCAGTTCTTC.

The chain has TRBV5-1 and TRBJ2-2; no clear D gene. V dropped 1 base and J dropped 7 bases, with 5 bases sitting between them. This CDR3 is built from 12 residues. Per the germline V gene, CDR1 is SGHRS and CDR2 is YFSETQ. The CDR3 protein is CASSLTNGELFF. CDR3 nucleotide sequence: TGCGCCAGCAGCTTGACGAACGGGGAGCTGTTTTTT.

The CDR3 DNA reads TGCGCCAGCAGAGGGGGGCTAGCGGGAATCTACGAGCAGTACTTC. It specifies CASRGGLAGIYEQYF. V and J are TRBV5-1 and TRBJ2-7, with TRBD2 identical over 9 bases. The J segment lost 3 bases and the V segment lost 5 bases, leaving 9 bases of the junction unmatched. CDR1 is SGHRS and CDR2 is YFSETQ in the germline V gene. The CDR3 runs to 15 residues.

The chain combines TRBV7-6 with TRBJ2-1, with D perhaps TRBD1 (7 bases). CDR3 length: 15 residues. V lost 4 bases and J lost 4, with 14 bases in between. Germline V gives CDR1 SGHVS, CDR2 FNYEAQ. The CDR3 protein is CASSSSGGRYNEQFF. The CDR3 region has the DNA TGTGCCAGCAGCTCCTCAGGGGGGCGGTACAATGAGCAGTTCTTC.

The rearrangement links TRBV19 to TRBJ2-7, with 7 bases lining up with TRBD2. CDR1 LNHDA and CDR2 SQIVND come from the germline V gene (reference sequence). The CDR3 loop spans 16 amino acids. V was pared by 4 bases and J by 3 bases, with 12 bases of the junction left unmatched. The CDR3 loop reads CASSTPAGYGDYEQYF. DNA for the CDR3: TGTGCCAGTAGTACCCCAGCGGGGTATGGAGACTACGAGCAGTACTTC.

This clone was picked up a small number of times. This sequence joins TRBV7-9 and TRBJ2-1, with D perhaps matching TRBD1 (6 bases). Trimming removed 4 bases from V and 7 bases from J, with 20 bases in between. In germline, CDR1 is SEHNR, CDR2 FQNEAQ (reference sequence). The CDR3 covers 16 residues. The CDR3 nucleotides read TGTGCCAGCAGCTCACCGGGACAAGTTGGGGGTAATGAGCAGTTCTTC. This codes for CASSSPGQVGGNEQFF. Looking up the rest from reference TRBV7-9 and TRBJ2-1 gives the full variable domain: DTGVSQNPRHKITKRGQNVTFRCDPISEHNRLYWYRQTLGQGPEFLTYFQNEAQLEKSRLLSDRFSAERPKGSFSTLEIQRTEQGDSAMYLCASSSPGQVGGNEQFFGPGTRLTVL.

This clone was seen a handful of times. Other DNA sequences in this sample translate to the same CDR3. V usage is TRBV7-2 and J usage is TRBJ2-2; a weak D match, TRBD2 (6 bases). Germline V gene lookup returns CDR1 SGHTA and CDR2 FQGNSA. V gave up 5 bases and J gave up 1 base, with 8 bases separating them. This CDR3 is 14 amino acids long. In DNA, the CDR3 is TGTGCCAGCAGCCTTAGCGGGAACACCGGGGAGCTGTTTTTT. Amino acids: CASSLSGNTGELFF.

The chain recombines TRBV6-1 with TRBJ2-4; TRBD1 or TRBD2 may be the D gene (5 bases each). V lost 2 bases and J lost 8, with 22 bases in between. Germline V gene sequence: CDR1 MNHNS, CDR2 SASEGT. CDR3 length: 17 residues. The CDR3 reads CASSESVQATLAYIQYF. In DNA form, the CDR3 reads TGTGCCAGCAGTGAATCAGTACAGGCGACCTTAGCGTACATTCAGTACTTC.

This chain uses TRBV5-1 with TRBJ2-1; 12 nucleotides align to TRBD1. CDR1 is SGHRS and CDR2 is YFSETQ in the germline V gene. Trimming removed 4 bases from V and 5 bases from J; junction bases left unmatched: 10. There are 17 residues in the CDR3. The CDR3 DNA is TGCGCCAGCAGCCCGGCACTGGGACAGGGGGCGAACAATGAGCAGTTCTTC. This codes for CASSPALGQGANNEQFF.

The V call is TRBV30, the J call TRBJ2-7, with TRBD1 identical over 10 bases. CDR3 length: 14 amino acids. Germline CDR1 is GTSNPN and CDR2 is SVGIG (reference sequence). Trimming removed 2 bases from V and 6 bases from J; junction bases left unmatched: 7. The CDR3, as DNA: TGTGCCTGGAGTCCAGGACAGGGGGTAGGCGAGCAGTACTTC. Its translation is CAWSPGQGVGEQYF.

This clone was counted between two and nine times. The CDR3: CASGGQGSTETQYF. The CDR3 DNA reads TGTGCCAGCGGTGGGCAGGGGAGTACGGAGACCCAGTACTTC. This chain uses TRBV7-9 with TRBJ2-5; D perhaps matches TRBD1 (6 bases). V dropped 8 bases and J dropped 5 bases, with 18 bases sitting between them. CDR3 length: 14 residues. Germline V gives CDR1 SEHNR, CDR2 FQNEAQ (reference sequence).

The chain joins TRBV18 to TRBJ2-7; D tentatively reads TRBD1 or TRBD2 (5 bases each). Looked up from germline, CDR1 is KGHSH and CDR2 is LQKENI. V lost 4 bases and J lost 2, with 12 bases in between. The CDR3 loop spans 14 amino acids. The CDR3 DNA reads TGTGCCAGCTCACTCCGGGACCTACCCTACGAGCAGTACTTC. It yields the protein CASSLRDLPYEQYF.

This rearrangement joins TRBV28 to TRBJ2-5; D is unresolved. The length of the CDR3 is 15 residues. V gave up 2 bases and J gave up 5 bases, with 15 bases separating them. Germline V CDR1 and CDR2: MDHEN, SYDVKM. The CDR3 loop reads CASSLRSRVRETQYF. DNA for the CDR3: TGTGCCAGCAGTTTAAGATCAAGGGTTCGTGAGACCCAGTACTTC.

In this sample, this clone turned up a few times. This chain links TRBV29-1 with TRBJ2-5; tentative D call: TRBD2 (5 bases). V was clipped by 3 bases and J by 4 bases, with 9 bases between them. The CDR3 is 12 amino acids. Germline-derived CDR1 and CDR2 are SQVTM and ANQGSEA. CDR3 sequence (DNA): TGCAGCGTTGATGAGGGTGGAGAGACCCAGTACTTC. Protein: CSVDEGGETQYF. Drawing the rest from reference TRBV29-1 and TRBJ2-5, the complete variable domain is SAVISQKPSRDICQRGTSLTIQCQVDSQVTMMFWYRQQPGQSLTLIATANQGSEATYESGFVIDKFPISRPNLTFSTLTVSNMSPEDSSIYLCSVDEGGETQYFGPGTRLLVL.

CDR3 DNA sequence: TGCGCCAGCAGTCTCCTGAGTACGGGCCCCACAGATACGCAGTATTTT. It is translated as CASSLLSTGPTDTQYF. The gene calls are TRBV23-1 and TRBJ2-3; D unclear. TRBV23-1 is annotated as an ORF whose role is uncertain. This CDR3 is built from 16 residues. Trimming stripped 4 bases from V and 2 bases from J, with 16 bases between.

This clone came up a few times. The rearrangement joins TRBV5-1 to TRBJ2-5; 9 nucleotides agree with TRBD2. The length of the CDR3 is 14 residues. V dropped 6 bases and J dropped 4; count of bases not matched to a gene: 7. The germline V gene encodes CDR1 SGHRS and CDR2 YFSETQ. Here the CDR3 reads CASTLAGWGETQYF. The CDR3 DNA follows: TGCGCCAGCACGCTAGCGGGATGGGGAGAGACCCAGTACTTC.

The chain couples TRBV7-2 to TRBJ2-5; 7 bases fit TRBD2. This CDR3 is 15 amino acids long. V lost 5 bases and J lost 2; bases outside the gene matches: 8. Per the germline V gene, CDR1 is SGHTA and CDR2 is FQGNSA. CDR3: CASSPRLALQETQYF. CDR3 bases: TGTGCCAGCAGCCCCAGACTAGCACTTCAAGAGACCCAGTACTTC.

This chain connects TRBV9 to TRBJ2-1; 8 positions match TRBD2. CDR3 length: 16 residues. Germline V gene sequence: CDR1 SGDLS, CDR2 YYNGEE. V was pared by 0 bases and J by 3 bases, with 5 bases of the junction left unmatched. CDR3: CASSVVYSGDYNEQFF. The CDR3 DNA follows: TGTGCCAGCAGCGTAGTTTATAGCGGGGACTACAATGAGCAGTTCTTC.

This sequence joins TRBV5-6 and TRBJ2-5, with D unresolved. The germline gives CDR1 SGHDT, CDR2 YYEEEE. The V end lost 6 bases, the J end lost 1 base, and 10 bases lay between the germline ends. The CDR3 is 13 residues long. The CDR3: CASNIGVQETQYF. CDR3 bases: TGTGCCAGCAACATTGGGGTCCAAGAGACCCAGTACTTC.

This clone has a handful of counts. In DNA form, the CDR3 reads TGTGCCAGCAGCTTACTCTCAGGAACCTACGAGCAGTACTTC. Protein sequence: CASSLLSGTYEQYF. V gene TRBV7-2 combines with J gene TRBJ2-7; D is undetermined. Germline V gene sequence: CDR1 SGHTA, CDR2 FQGNSA. The V gene lost 2 bases and the J gene lost 2 bases, with 10 bases spanning the gap. The CDR3 loop spans 14 amino acids.

This clone was observed a few times. V usage is TRBV7-2 and J usage is TRBJ1-6; D remains ambiguous. The CDR3 contains 13 residues. Trimming shortened V by 9 bases and J by 1 base, and 7 bases separated the two germline ends. From germline, CDR1 is SGHTA and CDR2 FQGNSA. The CDR3 spells CASAPSYNSPLHF. DNA of the CDR3: TGTGCCAGTGCACCTTCCTATAATTCACCCCTCCACTTT.

The chain is built from TRBV7-3 and TRBJ1-4, with D unclear. The germline V and J ends were trimmed by 2 bases and 0 bases, with 10 bases remaining between them. The CDR3 length is 16 residues. The V gene's germline CDR1 is SGHTA and CDR2 FQGTGA. For the CDR3, the DNA is TGTGCCAGCAGCTTATCTCGGGGAGCAACTAATGAAAAACTGTTTTTT. This gives the protein CASSLSRGATNEKLFF.